The 24 T cell receptor beta chains in this list originate from one sample, sequenced in a study of blood T cell repertoires in COVID-19. Measured with immunoSEQ multiplex PCR; TCRdb has only the in-frame clones, and not every one. This sample yields approximately 180,000 clones, of which approximately 85% are seen a single time; 3% to 4% belongs to the top ten. The sample taken for sequencing was peripheral blood. The receptors were gathered from a man in his sixties with acute or convalescent COVID-19.

Of note for this clone: At one end, the junction sequence differs from germline, possibly due to a read error. The rearrangement uses TRBV7-7 and TRBJ2-3; TRBD2 agrees at 9 bases. The CDR3 consists of 15 residues. The germline V gene encodes CDR1 SSHAT and CDR2 FNYEAQ (reference sequence). The CDR3 loop reads CASSSRLAGTDTQYF. The CDR3 DNA follows: TGTGCTAGCAGCTCCCGGCTAGCGGGGACAGATACGCAGTATTTT. The full variable domain, in which reference TRBV7-7 and TRBJ2-3 provide the parts outside the CDR3, is GAGVSQSPRYKVTKRGQDVTLRCDPISSHATLYWYQQALGQGPEFLTYFNYEAQPDKSGLPSDRFSAERPEGSISTLTIQRTEQRDSAMYRCASSSRLAGTDTQYFGPGTRLTVL.

V usage is TRBV5-1 and J usage is TRBJ1-2; a possible D gene is TRBD1 (6 bases). Germline-derived CDR1 and CDR2 are SGHRS and YFSETQ. CDR3 length: 14 residues. The V gene lost 4 bases and the J gene lost 1 base, with 11 bases spanning the gap. The CDR3 loop is CASSRGTFNYGYTF. CDR3 in DNA: TGCGCCAGCAGCCGTGGGACATTTAACTATGGCTACACCTTC.

This clone was seen only once. This chain uses TRBV6-5 with TRBJ1-2; the D is unclear. Trimming pared 6 bases from V and 8 bases from J, leaving 19 bases between. The CDR3 runs to 14 residues. Looked up from germline, CDR1 is MNHEY and CDR2 is SVGAGI. The CDR3 is CASSTLDGIVGYTF. CDR3 coding DNA: TGTGCCAGCAGCACCTTGGACGGGATAGTAGGCTACACCTTC.

The CDR3 loop reads CASRPQDTDTQYF. In DNA form, the CDR3 reads TGTGCCAGTAGGCCCCAGGACACAGATACGCAGTATTTT. The chain combines TRBV19 with TRBJ2-3; D gene unclear. CDR3 size: 13 residues. V was pared by 6 bases and J by 2 bases, with 9 bases between. Germline lookup yields CDR1 LNHDA and CDR2 SQIVND (reference sequence).

The chain combines TRBV28 with TRBJ1-5; 7 nucleotides align to TRBD1. CDR3 length equals 16 residues. The V gene's germline CDR1 is MDHEN and CDR2 SYDVKM. V shed 3 bases, J shed 10 bases, and the junction held 15 bases outside the gene matches. CDR3 DNA: TGTGCCAGCAGTTTTCCCCCCTTACGGAGGGGGCTTCCCCAGCATTTT. This translates into CASSFPPLRRGLPQHF.

In nucleotides, the CDR3 is TGTGCCACCCGACCCTCGGGGGGCAATGAGCAGTTCTTC. Its translation: CATRPSGGNEQFF. The chain combines TRBV24-1 with TRBJ2-1, with 7 positions matching TRBD2. The V and J ends lost 9 bases and 6 bases, in that order; junction bases with no gene match: 7. The V gene's germline CDR1 is KGHDR and CDR2 SFDVKD. The CDR3 is 13 amino acids.

This sequence joins TRBV5-6 and TRBJ2-7; D perhaps matches TRBD1 (6 bases). Germline V gene sequence: CDR1 SGHDT, CDR2 YYEEEE. CDR3 length: 15 residues. Trimming stripped 3 bases from V and 6 bases from J, with 19 bases between. CDR3 sequence reads: CASSSRGARGTEQYF. The CDR3 nucleotides are TGTGCCAGCAGCTCCCGTGGGGCCAGGGGAACCGAGCAGTACTTC. Full variable domain (missing parts from reference TRBV5-6 and TRBJ2-7): DAGVTQSPTHLIKTRGQQVTLRCSPKSGHDTVSWYQQALGQGPQFIFQYYEEEERQRGNFPDRFSGHQFPNYSSELNVNALLLGDSALYLCASSSRGARGTEQYFGPGTRLTVT.

This rearrangement joins TRBV15 to TRBJ1-6; D uncertain. CDR3 length: 16 residues. Trimming stripped 0 bases from V and 0 bases from J, with 6 bases between. The V gene's germline CDR1 is LNHNV and CDR2 YYDKDF (reference sequence). DNA of the CDR3: TGTGCCACCAGCAGAGAAGGGAGCTCCTATAATTCACCCCTCCACTTT. It yields the protein CATSREGSSYNSPLHF.

As regards this clone: It is unclear where the CDR3 begins or ends on the DNA, so no DNA is shown, and the CDR3 is as TCRdb lists it. The gene calls are TRBV19 and TRBJ1-5; the table's TRBD1 call for D was not verified on the DNA. Germline loops: CDR1 LNHDA, CDR2 SQIVND (reference sequence). 15 amino acids form the CDR3, both terminal residues included. Here the CDR3 reads CASTSDTYSNQPQHF.

The chain joins TRBV7-9 to TRBJ2-1; 8 positions agree with TRBD1. The CDR3 runs 16 residues. Germline V gene lookup returns CDR1 SEHNR and CDR2 FQNEAQ (reference sequence). V shed 2 bases and J 8 bases; nucleotides not matched to a gene: 11. The CDR3 DNA sequence: TGTGCCAGCAGCTTACCGACAGGGGAGTCCCGGGATGAGCAGTTCTTC. Residues: CASSLPTGESRDEQFF.

The chain has TRBV9 and TRBJ1-1, with D unresolved. V was cut by 4 bases and J by 4 bases, with 14 bases left in between. From germline, CDR1 is SGDLS and CDR2 YYNGEE. CDR3 length equals 14 residues. CDR3 residues: CASSPGLGSTEAFF. The CDR3 DNA reads as TGTGCCAGCAGCCCAGGATTGGGCAGCACTGAAGCTTTCTTT.

The genes are TRBV18 and TRBJ1-1; no firm D call. The CDR3 is made up of 13 amino acids. V lost 8 bases to trimming and J lost 0 bases, with 10 bases between them. Germline CDR1 reads KGHSH; CDR2 reads LQKENI. CDR3 region: CASAGGMNTEAFF. CDR3 sequence (DNA): TGTGCCAGCGCCGGCGGAATGAACACTGAAGCTTTCTTT.

Worth noting for this clone: This same CDR3 is encoded by further DNA sequences in the sample. This chain uses TRBV18 with TRBJ1-3, with 8 bases that match TRBD1. Losses at the gene ends were 3 bases for V and 0 bases for J; bases not matched to a gene: 1. CDR1 KGHSH and CDR2 LQKENI come from the germline V gene. The CDR3 totals 15 residues. The CDR3 reads CASSPGTGSGNTIYF. The DNA for the CDR3 is TGTGCCAGCTCACCCGGGACAGGCTCTGGAAACACCATATATTTT.

The J gene is TRBJ2-1, the V gene TRBV14, with TRBD2 matching 12 bases. V lost 4 bases to trimming and J lost 12 bases; unmatched junction nucleotides: 10. Germline V lookup: CDR1 SGHDN, CDR2 FVKESK. The CDR3 contains 15 residues. This CDR3 reads CASSPLAGGQVGQFF. Written as DNA, the CDR3 is TGTGCCAGCAGCCCACTAGCGGGAGGCCAAGTAGGGCAGTTCTTC.

In its sample, this clone was seen a few times. This rearrangement joins TRBV19 to TRBJ2-1; 15 bases agree with TRBD2. The germline gives CDR1 LNHDA, CDR2 SQIVND (reference sequence). Unmatched junction bases numbered 4, after V lost 1 base and J lost 12 bases. This CDR3 has 15 residues. The CDR3: CASSIGTSGRAVQFF. Written as DNA, the CDR3 is TGTGCCAGTAGTATAGGGACTAGCGGGAGGGCTGTGCAGTTCTTC.

V gene TRBV27 combines with J gene TRBJ2-4; tentative D call: TRBD1 (6 bases). V was clipped by 4 bases and J by 0 bases, with 13 bases between them. The CDR3 extends over 16 amino acids. The germline CDR1 and CDR2 sequences are MNHEY and SMNVEV (reference sequence). The CDR3 sequence: CASSSDRILAKNIQYF. The CDR3 DNA is TGTGCCAGCAGTTCCGACAGGATATTAGCCAAAAACATTCAGTACTTC.

CDR3: CASSPRASGLYEQFF. The CDR3 bases are TGTGCCAGCAGTCCCCGGGCTAGCGGGCTCTATGAGCAGTTCTTC. The V gene is TRBV7-2, the J gene TRBJ2-1, with 8 bases fitting TRBD2. The V and J ends lost 6 bases and 8 bases, in that order; junction bases with no gene match: 12. Germline V gene sequence: CDR1 SGHTA, CDR2 FQGNSA. The CDR3 totals 15 residues.

The chain combines TRBV3-1 (or the pseudogene TRBV3-2) with TRBJ2-7; no firm D call. The length of the CDR3 is 13 residues. The V gene's germline CDR1 is LGHDT and CDR2 YNNKEL (reference sequence). The germline V and J ends were trimmed by 4 bases and 4 bases, with 11 bases remaining between them. CDR3 protein: CASSRAILYEQYF. Here the CDR3 DNA reads TGTGCCAGCAGCCGGGCCATTTTGTACGAGCAGTACTTC.

The rearrangement uses TRBV29-1 and TRBJ2-1; D remains ambiguous. With 4 bases removed from V and 10 bases from J, the gap between germline ends came to 17 bases. CDR3 length equals 13 residues. The V gene's germline CDR1 is SQVTM and CDR2 ANQGSEA. The CDR3 coding sequence is TGCAGCGTTGCCGCCCAAGCACCAAAAGAGCAGTTCTTC. This gives the protein CSVAAQAPKEQFF.

The chain links TRBV15 to TRBJ2-5; the D gene is possibly TRBD1 (5 bases). The CDR3 totals 15 residues. Germline values: CDR1 LNHNV, CDR2 YYDKDF (reference sequence). Between the trimmed V and J ends, which lost 2 bases and 5 bases, there was a span of 15 bases. This CDR3 reads CATSRTLGDAETQYF. Written as DNA, the CDR3 is TGTGCCACCAGCAGAACTTTAGGGGATGCGGAGACCCAGTACTTC.

This CDR3 is CASSWSRGKLTEAFF. Written as DNA, the CDR3 is TGTGCCAGCAGTTGGTCCAGGGGTAAACTCACTGAAGCTTTCTTT. The genes are TRBV28 and TRBJ1-1; D is perhaps TRBD1 (6 bases). Germline V gene data show CDR1 as MDHEN and CDR2 as SYDVKM. V was clipped by 4 bases and J by 4 bases, with 16 bases between them. The CDR3 runs 15 residues.

In this sample, this clone turned up many times. CDR3 loop: CASSFSGSGANVLTF. The DNA for the CDR3 is TGTGCCAGCAGCTTTAGCGGGAGCGGGGCCAACGTCCTGACTTTC. The rearrangement links TRBV7-3 to TRBJ2-6; 9 bases fit TRBD2. Trimming at V came to 3 bases and at J to 4 bases, leaving 1 base not matched to a gene. Per the germline V gene, CDR1 is SGHTA and CDR2 is FQGTGA. This CDR3 contains 15 residues.

V usage is TRBV19 and J usage is TRBJ2-1, with 10 bases fitting TRBD1. The CDR3 extends over 15 amino acids. CDR1 LNHDA and CDR2 SQIVND come from the germline V gene (reference sequence). V trimming: 4 bases; J trimming: 8 bases; junction bases outside the gene matches: 8. CDR3 sequence reads: CASSRGQGLGDEQFF. The CDR3 region has the DNA TGTGCCAGTAGTAGGGGACAGGGGCTAGGGGATGAGCAGTTCTTC.

The chain carries TRBV6-1 and TRBJ2-7; tentatively, D is TRBD2 (6 bases). The CDR3 extends over 15 amino acids. Germline V lookup: CDR1 MNHNS, CDR2 SASEGT. Trimming removed 0 bases from V and 3 bases from J, with 12 bases in between. The DNA of the CDR3 is TGTGCCAGCAGTGAAGCGGGACTTCCACACTACGAGCAGTACTTC. This translates into CASSEAGLPHYEQYF.